This T cell receptor beta chain was captured in a study of T cells in Graves' hyperthyroidism and ophthalmopathy. V lost 2 bases, J lost 4 bases, and 17 bases lay in between. CDR1 MNHEY and CDR2 SVGAGI come from the germline V gene. This CDR3 has 16 amino acids. Isolation of PBMCs was performed on around 9.7 ml fresh peripheral blood. RNA transcripts yielded amplified TCR beta CDR3 regions. Using the HTBI primer set, a first-round RT-PCR was run on the TCR CDR3. From the multiplex PCR reads, TCRdb called clonotypes with MiXCR, one entry per CDR3 protein. The data show around 690,000 distinct CDR3 sequences, around 16% seen once.

The sample consisted of blood. This clonotype originated in a man between 50 and 59 years old with Graves' hyperthyroidism. The chain uses TRBV6-5 and TRBJ1-2, with D possibly matching TRBD1 (5 bases). As DNA, the CDR3 is TGTGCCAGCAGTTACGGGCAGGGCTCCCTTCTCTATGGCTACACCTTC. Its translation: CASSYGQGSLLYGYTF.